This T cell receptor beta chain was observed in a study of blood T cells in healthy people across ages. Overall study results and limits: The long-lived group displayed more naive CD4+ cells, plus higher diversity, than the aged donors did. Significant beta diversity loss was already apparent by age approximately 38, declining roughly linearly.

A second PCR of 7 to 11 cycles used a sample-barcoded 5' primer and a J-beta primer mix. Through a template-switch adaptor with 12 random nucleotides, each cDNA molecule received a tag. TCRdb ran MiXCR on the 5' RACE reads and lists one entry per CDR3 protein. The repertoire holds about 830,000 distinct CDR3 sequences, with approximately 65% as singletons. Whenever a sample was processed, at least 6 million PBMCs were isolated. V gave up 4 bases and J gave up 5 bases, with 14 bases separating them. The CDR3 sequence is 13 residues long. Germline CDR1 reads SQVTM; CDR2 reads ANQGSEA. This clonotype has just a few counts. Its antigen is not identified.

The receptor was isolated from a man younger than 45 in good health. The rearrangement joins TRBV29-1 to TRBJ1-2; no reliable D call. Sequencing used blood. The CDR3 DNA reads TGCAGCGTTGTCTACCCAACAGAGTATGGCTACACCTTC. It yields the protein CSVVYPTEYGYTF.